The following is a T cell receptor (beta chain) sequence with its context. The antigen remains unidentified. The sample is drawn from a study of identical twins. Regarding the study as a whole: Conclusions relied on cross-sectional statistical analysis, not following the same donors.

The CDR3 consists of 15 residues. The germline V gene encodes CDR1 LNHDA and CDR2 SQIVND (reference sequence). Losses at the gene ends were 7 bases for V and 1 base for J; bases not matched to a gene: 9. MiXCR, applied by TCRdb to the 5' RACE reads, yields one record per CDR3 protein. The sample carries 200,000 to 250,000 distinct CDR3 sequences, around 8% recorded once. These same records also appear under a second study, on yellow fever vaccine responses in identical twins. That work contributes: Twins' vaccine T cell response reportedly gave the appearance of partial convergence and partial personalization.

The TCR was taken from a young woman in good health. The V gene is TRBV19, the J gene TRBJ1-1; TRBD1 aligns across 7 bases. The sample was memory (CD45RO+) T cells sorted from blood. The CDR3 loop is CASTSRGFGNTEAFF. The CDR3 bases are TGTGCCAGTACTTCCAGGGGGTTTGGGAACACTGAAGCTTTCTTT.